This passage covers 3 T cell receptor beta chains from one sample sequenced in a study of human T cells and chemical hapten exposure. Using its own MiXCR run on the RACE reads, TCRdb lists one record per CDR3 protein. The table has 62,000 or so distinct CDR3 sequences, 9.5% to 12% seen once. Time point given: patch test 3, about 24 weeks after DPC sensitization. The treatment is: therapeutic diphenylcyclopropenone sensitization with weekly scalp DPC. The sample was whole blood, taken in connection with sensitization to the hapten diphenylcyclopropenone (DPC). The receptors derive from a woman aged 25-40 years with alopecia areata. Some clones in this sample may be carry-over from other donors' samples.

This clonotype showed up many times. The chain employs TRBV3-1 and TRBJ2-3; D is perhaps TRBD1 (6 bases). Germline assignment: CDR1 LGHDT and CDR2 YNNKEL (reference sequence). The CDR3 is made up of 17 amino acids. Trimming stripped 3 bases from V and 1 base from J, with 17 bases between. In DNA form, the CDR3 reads TGTGCCAGCAGCCAGCACAGGGCCGAGGTTGGCACAGATACGCAGTATTTT. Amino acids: CASSQHRAEVGTDTQYF.

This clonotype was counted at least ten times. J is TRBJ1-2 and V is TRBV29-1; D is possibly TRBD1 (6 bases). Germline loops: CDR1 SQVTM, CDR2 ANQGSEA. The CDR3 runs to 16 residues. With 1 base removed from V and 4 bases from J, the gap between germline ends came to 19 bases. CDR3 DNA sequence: TGCAGCGTTGAAGGGTCCCTGAACAGGGACGGCTATGGCTACACCTTC. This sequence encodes CSVEGSLNRDGYGYTF.

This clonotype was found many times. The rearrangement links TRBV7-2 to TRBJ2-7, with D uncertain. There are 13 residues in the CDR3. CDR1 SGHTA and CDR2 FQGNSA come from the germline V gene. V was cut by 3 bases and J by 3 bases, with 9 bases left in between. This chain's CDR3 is CASSLDGSYEQYF. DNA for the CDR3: TGTGCCAGCAGCTTGGACGGAAGCTACGAGCAGTACTTC.